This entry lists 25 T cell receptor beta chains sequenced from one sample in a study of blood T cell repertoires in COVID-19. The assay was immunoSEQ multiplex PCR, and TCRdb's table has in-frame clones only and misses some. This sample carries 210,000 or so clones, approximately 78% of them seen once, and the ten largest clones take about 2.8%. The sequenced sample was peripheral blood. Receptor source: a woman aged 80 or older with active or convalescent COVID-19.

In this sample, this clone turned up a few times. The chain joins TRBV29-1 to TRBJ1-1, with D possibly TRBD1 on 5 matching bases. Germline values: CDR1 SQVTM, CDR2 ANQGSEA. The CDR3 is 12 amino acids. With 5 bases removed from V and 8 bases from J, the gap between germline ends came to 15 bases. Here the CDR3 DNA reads TGCAGCGTTTTAAGTCAGGGCTCAGAAGCTTTCTTT. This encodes CSVLSQGSEAFF.

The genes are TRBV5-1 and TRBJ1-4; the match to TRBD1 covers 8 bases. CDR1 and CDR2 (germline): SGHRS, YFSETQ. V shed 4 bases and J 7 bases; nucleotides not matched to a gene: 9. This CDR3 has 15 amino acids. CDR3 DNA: TGCGCCAGCAGCAGAGGAGACAGGGGTGGTGAAAAACTGTTTTTT. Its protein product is CASSRGDRGGEKLFF.

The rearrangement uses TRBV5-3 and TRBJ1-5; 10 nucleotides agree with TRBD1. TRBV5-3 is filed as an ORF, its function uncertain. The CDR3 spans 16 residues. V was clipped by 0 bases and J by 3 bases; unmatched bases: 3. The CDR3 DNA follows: TGTGCCAGAAGCTTGGGACAGGGGGCTTTCAATCAGCCCCAGCATTTT. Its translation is CARSLGQGAFNQPQHF.

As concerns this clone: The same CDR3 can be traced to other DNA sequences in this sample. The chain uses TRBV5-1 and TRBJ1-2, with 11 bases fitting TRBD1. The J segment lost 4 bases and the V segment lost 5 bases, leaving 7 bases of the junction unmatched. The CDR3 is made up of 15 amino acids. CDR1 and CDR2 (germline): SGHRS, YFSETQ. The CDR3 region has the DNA TGCGCCAGCAGTCCGGACAGGGGGCGCGGCTATGGCTACACCTTC. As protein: CASSPDRGRGYGYTF.

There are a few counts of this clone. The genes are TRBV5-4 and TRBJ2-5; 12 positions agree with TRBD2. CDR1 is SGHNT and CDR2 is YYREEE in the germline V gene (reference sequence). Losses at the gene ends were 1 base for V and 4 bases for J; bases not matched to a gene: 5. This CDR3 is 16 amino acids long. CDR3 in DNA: TGTGCCAGCAGCTTGCCTAGCGGGGGGGCACGAGAGACCCAGTACTTC. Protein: CASSLPSGGARETQYF.

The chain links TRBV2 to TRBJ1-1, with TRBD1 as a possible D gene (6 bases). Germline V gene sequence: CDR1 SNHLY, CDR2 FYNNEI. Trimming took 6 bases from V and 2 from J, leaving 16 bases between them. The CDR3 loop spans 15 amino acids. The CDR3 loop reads CASSREMTGNTEAFF. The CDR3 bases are TGTGCCAGCAGCCGAGAGATGACAGGAAACACTGAAGCTTTCTTT.

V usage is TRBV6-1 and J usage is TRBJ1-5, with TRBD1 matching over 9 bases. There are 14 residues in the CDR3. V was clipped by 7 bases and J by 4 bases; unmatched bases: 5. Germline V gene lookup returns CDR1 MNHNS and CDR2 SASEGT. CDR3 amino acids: CASIKGQGNQPQHF. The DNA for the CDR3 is TGTGCCAGCATTAAGGGACAGGGTAATCAGCCCCAGCATTTT.

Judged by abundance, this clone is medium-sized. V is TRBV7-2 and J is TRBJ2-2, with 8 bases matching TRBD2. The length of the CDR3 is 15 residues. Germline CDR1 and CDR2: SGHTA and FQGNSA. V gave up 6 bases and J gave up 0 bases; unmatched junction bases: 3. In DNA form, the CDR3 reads TGTGCCAGCAGGTTGGGACTAGCGAACACCGGGGAGCTGTTTTTT. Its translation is CASRLGLANTGELFF.

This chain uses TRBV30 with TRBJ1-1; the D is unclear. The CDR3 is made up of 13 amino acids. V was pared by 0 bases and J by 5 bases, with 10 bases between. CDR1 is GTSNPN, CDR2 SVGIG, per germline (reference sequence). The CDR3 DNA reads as TGTGCCTGGAGTGTATGGGAGGGTACTGAAGCTTTCTTT. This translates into CAWSVWEGTEAFF.

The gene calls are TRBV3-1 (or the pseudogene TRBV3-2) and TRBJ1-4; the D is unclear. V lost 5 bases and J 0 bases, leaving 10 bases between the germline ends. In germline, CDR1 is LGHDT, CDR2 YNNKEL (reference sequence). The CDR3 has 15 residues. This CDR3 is CASSSNRATNEKLFF. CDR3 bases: TGTGCCAGCAGCTCGAACAGAGCAACTAATGAAAAACTGTTTTTT.

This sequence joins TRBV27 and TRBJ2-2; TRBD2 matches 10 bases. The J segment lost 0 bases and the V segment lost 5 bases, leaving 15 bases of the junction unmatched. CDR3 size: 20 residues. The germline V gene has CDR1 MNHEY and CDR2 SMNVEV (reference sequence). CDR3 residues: CASSLAGEPEIPPNTGELFF. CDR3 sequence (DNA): TGTGCCAGCAGTCTAGCGGGGGAACCTGAGATACCCCCGAACACCGGGGAGCTGTTTTTT.

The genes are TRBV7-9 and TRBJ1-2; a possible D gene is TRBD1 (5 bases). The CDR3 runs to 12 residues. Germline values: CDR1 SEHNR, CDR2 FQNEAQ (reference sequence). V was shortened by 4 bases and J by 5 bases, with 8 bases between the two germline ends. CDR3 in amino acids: CASSSDSYGYTF. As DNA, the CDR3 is TGTGCCAGCAGCTCAGACAGTTATGGCTACACCTTC.

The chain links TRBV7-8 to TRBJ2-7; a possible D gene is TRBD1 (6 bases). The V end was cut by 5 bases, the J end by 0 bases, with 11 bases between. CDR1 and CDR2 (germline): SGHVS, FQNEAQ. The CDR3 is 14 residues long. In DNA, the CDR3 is TGTGCCAGCAGCCTCAGGGACACCTCCTACGAGCAGTACTTC. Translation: CASSLRDTSYEQYF.

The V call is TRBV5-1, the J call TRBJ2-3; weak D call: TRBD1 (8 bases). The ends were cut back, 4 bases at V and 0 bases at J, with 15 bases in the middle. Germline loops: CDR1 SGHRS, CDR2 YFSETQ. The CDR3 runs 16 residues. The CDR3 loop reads CASSVQGGISTDTQYF. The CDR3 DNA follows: TGCGCCAGCAGCGTACAGGGGGGGATCAGCACAGATACGCAGTATTTT. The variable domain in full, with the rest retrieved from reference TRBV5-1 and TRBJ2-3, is KAGVTQTPRYLIKTRGQQVTLSCSPISGHRSVSWYQQTPGQGLQFLFEYFSETQRNKGNFPGRFSGRQFSNSRSEMNVSTLELGDSALYLCASSVQGGISTDTQYFGPGTRLTVL.

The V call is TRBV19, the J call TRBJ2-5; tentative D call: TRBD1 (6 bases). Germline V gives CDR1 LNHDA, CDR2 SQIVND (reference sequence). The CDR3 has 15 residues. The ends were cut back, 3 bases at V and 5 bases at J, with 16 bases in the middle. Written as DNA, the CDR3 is TGTGCCAGTAGTATCGTGGGCAGAACAGGGGAGACCCAGTACTTC. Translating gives CASSIVGRTGETQYF.

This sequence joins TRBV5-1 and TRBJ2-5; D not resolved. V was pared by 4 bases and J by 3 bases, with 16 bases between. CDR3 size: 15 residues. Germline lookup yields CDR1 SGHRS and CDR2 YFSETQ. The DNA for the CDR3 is TGCGCCAGCAGCCCCGCCGAGACTTACAAAGAGACCCAGTACTTC. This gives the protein CASSPAETYKETQYF.

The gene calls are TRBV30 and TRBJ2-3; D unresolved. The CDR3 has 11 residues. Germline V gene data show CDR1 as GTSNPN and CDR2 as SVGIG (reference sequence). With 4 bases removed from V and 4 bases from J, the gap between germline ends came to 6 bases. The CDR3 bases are TGTGCCTGGACCGGAGCAGATACGCAGTATTTT. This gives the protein CAWTGADTQYF.

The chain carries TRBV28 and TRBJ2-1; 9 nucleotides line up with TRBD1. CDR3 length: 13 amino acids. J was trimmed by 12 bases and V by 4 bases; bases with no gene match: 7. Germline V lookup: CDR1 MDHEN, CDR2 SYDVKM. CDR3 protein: CASSSWTGEVQFF. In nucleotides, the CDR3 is TGTGCCAGCAGTTCCTGGACAGGGGAAGTGCAGTTCTTC.

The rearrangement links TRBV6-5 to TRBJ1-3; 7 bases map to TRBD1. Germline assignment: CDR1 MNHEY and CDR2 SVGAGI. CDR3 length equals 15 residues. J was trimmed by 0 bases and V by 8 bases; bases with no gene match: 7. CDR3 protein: CASGQGQVSGNTIYF. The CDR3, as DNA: TGTGCCAGCGGACAAGGACAGGTCTCTGGAAACACCATATATTTT.

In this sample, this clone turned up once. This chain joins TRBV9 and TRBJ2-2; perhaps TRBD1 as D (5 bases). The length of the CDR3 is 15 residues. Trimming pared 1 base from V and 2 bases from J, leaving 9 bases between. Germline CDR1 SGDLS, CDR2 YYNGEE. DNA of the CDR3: TGTGCCAGCAGCGTACAGGGTCCAAACACCGGGGAGCTGTTTTTT. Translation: CASSVQGPNTGELFF.

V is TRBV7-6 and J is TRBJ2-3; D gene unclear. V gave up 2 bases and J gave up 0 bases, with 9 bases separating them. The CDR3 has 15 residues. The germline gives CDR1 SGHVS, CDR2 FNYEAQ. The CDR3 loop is CASSLFGGSTDTQYF. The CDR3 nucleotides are TGTGCCAGCAGCTTATTCGGCGGAAGCACAGATACGCAGTATTTT.

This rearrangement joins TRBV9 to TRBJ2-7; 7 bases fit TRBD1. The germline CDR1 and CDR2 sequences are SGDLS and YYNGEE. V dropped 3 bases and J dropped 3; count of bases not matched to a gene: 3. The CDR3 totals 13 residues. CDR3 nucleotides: TGTGCCAGCAGCGAAACAGGGGACTACGAGCAGTACTTC. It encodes CASSETGDYEQYF. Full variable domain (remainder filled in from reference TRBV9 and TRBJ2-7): DSGVTQTPKHLITATGQRVTLRCSPRSGDLSVYWYQQSLDQGLQFLIQYYNGEERAKGNILERFSAQQFPDLHSELNLSSLELGDSALYFCASSETGDYEQYFGPGTRLTVT.

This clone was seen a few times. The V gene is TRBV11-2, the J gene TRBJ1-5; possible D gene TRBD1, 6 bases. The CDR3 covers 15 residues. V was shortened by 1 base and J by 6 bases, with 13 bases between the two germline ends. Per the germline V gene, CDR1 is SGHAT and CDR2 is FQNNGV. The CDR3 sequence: CASSLGKTGFQPQHF. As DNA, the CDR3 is TGTGCCAGCAGCTTAGGAAAAACAGGGTTTCAGCCCCAGCATTTT.

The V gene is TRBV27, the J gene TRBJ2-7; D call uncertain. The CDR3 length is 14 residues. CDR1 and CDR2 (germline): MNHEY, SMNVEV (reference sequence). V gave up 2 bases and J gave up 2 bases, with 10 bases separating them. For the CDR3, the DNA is TGTGCCAGCAGTTTAAAGGCGGCGACCTACGAGCAGTACTTC. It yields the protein CASSLKAATYEQYF.

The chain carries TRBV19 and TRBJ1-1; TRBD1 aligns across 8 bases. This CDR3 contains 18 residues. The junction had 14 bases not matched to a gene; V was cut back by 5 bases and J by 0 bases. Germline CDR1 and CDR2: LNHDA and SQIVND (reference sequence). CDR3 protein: CASSQTGAAFNLNTEAFF. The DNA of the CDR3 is TGTGCCAGTAGTCAGACAGGGGCAGCCTTTAACTTGAACACTGAAGCTTTCTTT.